This entry lists 13 T cell receptor beta chains sequenced from one sample in a study of Graves' ophthalmopathy and Graves' hyperthyroidism. Amplification of the TCR beta CDR3 regions used RNA transcripts (as template). First-round RT-PCR employed HTBI primers, with a second-round multiplex PCR after it. Using its own MiXCR run on the multiplex PCR reads, TCRdb lists one record per CDR3 protein. Among almost 400,000 distinct CDR3 sequences listed, about 17% were seen once. The sample comprised peripheral blood. Source of these receptors: a woman aged 18-29 years with Graves' ophthalmopathy.

The table lists this clonotype with many counts. The chain couples TRBV18 to TRBJ1-1; no firm D call. Germline CDR1 and CDR2: KGHSH and LQKENI. This CDR3 is built from 17 residues. V dropped 3 bases and J dropped 0 bases, with 17 bases sitting between them. The CDR3 coding sequence is TGTGCCAGCTCACCCACGGGCCGGGTTGAAATGAACACTGAAGCTTTCTTT. Its translation is CASSPTGRVEMNTEAFF.

This clonotype was counted a few times. This chain joins TRBV24-1 and TRBJ1-2; D uncertain. CDR3 size: 13 residues. The germline V gene has CDR1 KGHDR and CDR2 SFDVKD. The V gene lost 2 bases and the J gene lost 8 bases, with 11 bases spanning the gap. The CDR3 DNA reads as TGTGCCACCAGTGATTCCCGCCCTGGGGGCTACACCTTC. As protein: CATSDSRPGGYTF.

In its sample, this clonotype was seen many times. The J gene is TRBJ2-7, the V gene TRBV20-1; 8 nucleotides agree with TRBD1. This CDR3 comprises 12 residues. Germline V gene data show CDR1 as DFQATT and CDR2 as SNEGSKA (reference sequence). With 6 bases clipped from V and 2 bases from J, the junction kept 3 bases outside the gene matches. CDR3 nucleotides: TGCAGTGCGGGACAGGCCGCCTACGAGCAGTACTTC. Translation: CSAGQAAYEQYF.

The chain combines TRBV10-3 with TRBJ2-7; TRBD2 agrees at 10 bases. The germline V gene has CDR1 ENHRY and CDR2 SYGVKD. Losses at the gene ends were 5 bases for V and 7 bases for J; bases not matched to a gene: 8. CDR3 length: 14 residues. The CDR3 region is CAISSSGSGNEQYF. CDR3 nucleotides: TGTGCCATCAGTTCTAGCGGGAGTGGAAATGAGCAGTACTTC.

The table lists this clonotype with a few counts. This chain uses TRBV9 with TRBJ2-2; D is perhaps TRBD2 (6 bases). The CDR3 loop spans 17 amino acids. V was pared by 0 bases and J by 5 bases, with 17 bases between. Germline V gene data show CDR1 as SGDLS and CDR2 as YYNGEE. The CDR3 DNA reads TGTGCCAGCAGCGTAGGGTTCCACCCTGGGGGGACCGGGGAGCTGTTTTTT. Amino acids: CASSVGFHPGGTGELFF.

This clonotype came up many times. V and J are TRBV28 and TRBJ2-7; D gene ambiguous. V lost 3 bases, J lost 2 bases, and 2 bases lay in between. Germline assignment: CDR1 MDHEN and CDR2 SYDVKM. CDR3 length: 11 amino acids. CDR3 sequence: CASSFPYEQYF. In DNA form, the CDR3 reads TGTGCCAGCAGTTTTCCCTACGAGCAGTACTTC.

This clonotype showed up many times. The J gene is TRBJ1-2, the V gene TRBV6-1; weak D call: TRBD1 (6 bases). The CDR3 runs 13 residues. Germline V gene sequence: CDR1 MNHNS, CDR2 SASEGT. Between the trimmed V and J ends, which lost 7 bases and 7 bases, there was a span of 16 bases. Here the CDR3 DNA reads TGTGCCAGCAACCATGGACAGAAAGGTGGCTACACCTTC. Its protein product is CASNHGQKGGYTF.

The chain recombines TRBV14 with TRBJ1-1, with D unresolved. Germline lookup yields CDR1 SGHDN and CDR2 FVKESK. V was shortened by 4 bases and J by 5 bases, with 11 bases between the two germline ends. The CDR3 spans 13 residues. The CDR3 DNA follows: TGTGCCAGCAGCCGAGGGAGGCGGACTGAAGCTTTCTTT. As protein: CASSRGRRTEAFF.

The table lists this clonotype with many counts. The rearrangement uses TRBV9 and TRBJ1-1, with D possibly TRBD1 on 6 matching bases. Germline lookup yields CDR1 SGDLS and CDR2 YYNGEE. Between the trimmed V and J ends, which lost 0 bases and 6 bases, there was a span of 15 bases. The CDR3 runs 15 residues. The CDR3 bases are TGTGCCAGCAGCGTAGGGGGGCACAGTCAAGCTGAAGCTTTCTTT. Protein: CASSVGGHSQAEAFF.

This clonotype was detected many times. The rearrangement links TRBV29-1 to TRBJ2-7; no firm D call. V lost 2 bases to trimming and J lost 2 bases, with 10 bases between them. This CDR3 contains 13 residues. Germline V gene sequence: CDR1 SQVTM, CDR2 ANQGSEA. The CDR3 DNA reads as TGCAGCGTTGAACTAGAGAAGGCCTACGAGCAGTACTTC. Translating gives CSVELEKAYEQYF.

This clonotype was detected ten times or more. The chain employs TRBV28 and TRBJ2-2; no clear D. This CDR3 comprises 14 residues. V lost 6 bases and J 0 bases, leaving 8 bases between the germline ends. Per the germline V gene, CDR1 is MDHEN and CDR2 is SYDVKM. Here the CDR3 reads CASRAVSNTGELFF. The DNA for the CDR3 is TGTGCCAGCAGGGCGGTTTCGAACACCGGGGAGCTGTTTTTT.

This chain connects TRBV3-1 to TRBJ2-5, with D possibly TRBD1 on 6 matching bases. The CDR3 sequence is 15 residues long. V was trimmed by 3 bases and J by 4 bases, leaving 15 bases between them. In germline, CDR1 is LGHDT, CDR2 YNNKEL (reference sequence). CDR3 nucleotides: TGTGCCAGCAGCCAGGGGACACGGCTAGGAGAGACCCAGTACTTC. Translating gives CASSQGTRLGETQYF.

This clonotype turned up a few times. A read error is possible here, since a much larger clone lies one base away. V and J are TRBV20-1 and TRBJ1-1; a weak D match, TRBD1 (5 bases). The germline CDR1 and CDR2 sequences are DFQATT and SNEGSKA (reference sequence). This CDR3 is built from 12 residues. The CDR3 loop is CRARGRGGEAFF. DNA of the CDR3: TGCCGTGCTAGGGGTAGGGGAGGTGAAGCTTTCTTT.